These 20 T cell receptor beta chains were all obtained from the same sample, sequenced in a study of blood T cell repertoires in COVID-19 (dated by TCRdb to the early 2020s). Libraries were prepared through the immunoSEQ multiplex PCR assay. TCRdb carries this immuneACCESS record with in-frame sequences only. Its versions omit some clonotypes, under half of them owing to an unresolved V gene in the studies checked, with the rest unexplained. Within this sample are more than 150,000 clones, with around four fifths of them counted one time only. Of the sample, approximately 6.1% falls within the top ten clones. Sequenced input: peripheral blood. The origin of the receptors is a woman aged 35 to 49 with acute or convalescent COVID-19.

The V gene is TRBV27, the J gene TRBJ1-1; no firm D call. This CDR3 contains 13 residues. V was cut by 8 bases and J by 0 bases, with 10 bases left in between. Germline CDR1 MNHEY, CDR2 SMNVEV (reference sequence). The CDR3 spells CASRAIMNTEAFF. CDR3 in DNA: TGTGCCAGCCGAGCCATTATGAACACTGAAGCTTTCTTT.

This rearrangement joins TRBV5-5 to TRBJ1-3; D ambiguous. This CDR3 spans 14 amino acids. Trimming pared 3 bases from V and 0 bases from J, leaving 7 bases between. Germline V CDR1 and CDR2: SGHKS, YYEKEE (reference sequence). The CDR3 reads CASSWANSGNTIYF. The CDR3 DNA reads as TGTGCCAGCAGCTGGGCAAACTCTGGAAACACCATATATTTT.

This clone was recorded once. The chain carries TRBV4-2 and TRBJ2-1; possible D gene TRBD2, 6 bases. Germline lookup yields CDR1 LGHNA and CDR2 YNFKEQ. The CDR3 sequence is 14 residues long. V was pared by 9 bases and J by 0 bases, with 12 bases between. The CDR3 DNA follows: TGTGCCAGTACGGGACTGGACTCCTACAATGAGCAGTTCTTC. Its protein is CASTGLDSYNEQFF.

The CDR3 sequence is CASSEYPRDRGGYGYTF. As DNA, the CDR3 is TGTGCCAGCAGTGAATACCCCCGGGACAGGGGGGGCTATGGCTACACCTTC. The chain recombines TRBV2 with TRBJ1-2; 11 bases fit TRBD1. CDR3 length: 17 amino acids. Trimming took 2 bases from V and 4 from J; bases not matched to a gene: 9. The germline V gene has CDR1 SNHLY and CDR2 FYNNEI.

This clone was detected ten times or more. This sample includes further DNA sequences coding for the same CDR3. The chain carries TRBV11-3 and TRBJ2-2; TRBD1 agrees at 9 bases. After removal of 4 bases from V and 5 bases from J, the junction contained 5 bases not matched to a gene. This CDR3 contains 15 residues. Germline CDR1 SGHNT, CDR2 YENEEA. CDR3 residues: CASSSRGTGTGELFF. CDR3 DNA: TGTGCCAGCAGCTCGAGAGGGACAGGGACCGGGGAGCTGTTTTTT.

This sequence joins TRBV14 and TRBJ2-5; D may be TRBD2 (5 bases). The CDR3 sequence is 12 residues long. The germline V gene has CDR1 SGHDN and CDR2 FVKESK. V was shortened by 6 bases and J by 5 bases, with 10 bases between the two germline ends. This CDR3 reads CASSRGRETQYF. CDR3 nucleotides: TGTGCCAGCAGTCGGGGTCGGGAGACCCAGTACTTC.

The chain carries TRBV11-2 and TRBJ2-7; 9 bases match TRBD2. The germline CDR1 and CDR2 sequences are SGHAT and FQNNGV. Unmatched junction bases numbered 9, after V lost 0 bases and J lost 3 bases. The CDR3 is 17 amino acids. CDR3 amino acids: CASSLDGIAGVSYEQYF. The CDR3 region has the DNA TGTGCCAGCAGCTTAGATGGGATAGCGGGGGTAAGCTACGAGCAGTACTTC.

The chain recombines TRBV28 with TRBJ1-2; 9 positions match TRBD1. V shed 7 bases and J 4 bases; nucleotides not matched to a gene: 16. Germline assignment: CDR1 MDHEN and CDR2 SYDVKM. This CDR3 region has 17 residues. The DNA for the CDR3 is TGTGCCAGCACCTATTTGGTGGTGGACAGGGGTACCTATGGCTACACCTTC. This codes for CASTYLVVDRGTYGYTF.

The DNA of the CDR3 is TGTGCCAGCAGCCCTCATTGGGGGGAAGGTGGTTCACCCCTCCACTTT. Protein: CASSPHWGEGGSPLHF. This rearrangement joins TRBV5-8 to TRBJ1-6; D possibly corresponds to TRBD1 (5 bases). The CDR3 sequence is 16 residues long. V was trimmed by 4 bases and J by 9 bases, leaving 20 bases between them. Germline CDR1 is SGHTS and CDR2 is YDEGEE. Full variable domain (rest looked up from reference TRBV5-8 and TRBJ1-6): EAGVTQSPTHLIKTRGQQATLRCSPISGHTSVYWYQQALGLGLQFLLWYDEGEERNRGNFPPRFSGRQFPNYSSELNVNALELEDSALYLCASSPHWGEGGSPLHFGNGTRLTVT.

About this clone itself: A much larger clone lies a single base off, so this may be a read error. This chain links TRBV3-1 (or the pseudogene TRBV3-2) with TRBJ2-3; the match to TRBD2 covers 8 bases. V lost 6 bases, J lost 1 base, and 3 bases stayed unmatched. The V gene's germline CDR1 is LGHDT and CDR2 YNNKEL (reference sequence). The CDR3 loop spans 14 amino acids. The chain's CDR3 is CASSKAGGTDTQYF. In DNA form, the CDR3 reads TGTGCCAGCAGTAAAGCGGGGGGCACAGATACGCAGTATTTT.

The CDR3 region has the DNA TGCAGTGCAGACAGCCACTACGAGCAGTACTTC. Amino acid sequence: CSADSHYEQYF. The genes are TRBV20-1 and TRBJ2-7; maybe TRBD1 (5 bases). Germline CDR1 and CDR2: DFQATT and SNEGSKA (reference sequence). Trimming pared 6 bases from V and 3 bases from J, leaving 9 bases between. The CDR3 totals 11 residues.

V and J are TRBV2 and TRBJ1-2, with 9 nucleotides matching TRBD1. Losses at the gene ends were 0 bases for V and 2 bases for J; bases not matched to a gene: 10. The V gene's germline CDR1 is SNHLY and CDR2 FYNNEI. This CDR3 region has 18 residues. CDR3 bases: TGTGCCAGCAGTGAAGCTTCCGGGACAGGGAAGCTAAACTATGGCTACACCTTC. This encodes CASSEASGTGKLNYGYTF. Together with reference TRBV2 and TRBJ1-2, the CDR3 gives the full variable domain: EPEVTQTPSHQVTQMGQEVILRCVPISNHLYFYWYRQILGQKVEFLVSFYNNEISEKSEIFDDQFSVERPDGSNFTLKIRSTKLEDSAMYFCASSEASGTGKLNYGYTFGSGTRLTVV.

This clone was seen once. The V gene is TRBV7-7, the J gene TRBJ2-2; D might be TRBD2 (6 bases). Germline V CDR1 and CDR2: SSHAT, FNYEAQ (reference sequence). This CDR3 has 14 amino acids. V gave up 5 bases and J gave up 1 base, with 8 bases separating them. The CDR3 sequence: CASSEAGNTGELFF. The CDR3 DNA is TGTGCCAGCAGCGAAGCGGGGAACACCGGGGAGCTGTTTTTT. Drawing the rest from reference TRBV7-7 and TRBJ2-2, the complete variable domain is GAGVSQSPRYKVTKRGQDVTLRCDPISSHATLYWYQQALGQGPEFLTYFNYEAQPDKSGLPSDRFSAERPEGSISTLTIQRTEQRDSAMYRCASSEAGNTGELFFGEGSRLTVL.

The chain couples TRBV28 to TRBJ2-7; 8 bases are a match to TRBD2. CDR3 length: 16 amino acids. Looked up from germline, CDR1 is MDHEN and CDR2 is SYDVKM. The V gene end was trimmed by 4 bases and the J gene end by 1 base; junction bases not matched to a gene: 9. The CDR3 loop reads CASSSGGTRLSYEQYF. Written as DNA, the CDR3 is TGTGCCAGCAGTTCCGGGGGGACTAGGCTTTCCTACGAGCAGTACTTC. The variable domain in full, completed from reference TRBV28 and TRBJ2-7, reads DVKVTQSSRYLVKRTGEKVFLECVQDMDHENMFWYRQDPGLGLRLIYFSYDVKMKEKGDIPEGYSVSREKKERFSLILESASTNQTSMYLCASSSGGTRLSYEQYFGPGTRLTVT.

The genes are TRBV28 and TRBJ1-1, with D tentatively TRBD1 (6 bases). The CDR3 loop spans 14 amino acids. From germline, CDR1 is MDHEN and CDR2 SYDVKM. The ends were cut back, 2 bases at V and 4 bases at J, with 11 bases in the middle. The CDR3 nucleotides read TGTGCCAGCAGTTTAGCCACAGGGAGCACTGAAGCTTTCTTT. This translates into CASSLATGSTEAFF.

The chain recombines TRBV7-2 with TRBJ2-3; 9 nucleotides agree with TRBD2. This CDR3 is built from 16 residues. After removal of 5 bases from V and 0 bases from J, the junction contained 6 bases not matched to a gene. From germline, CDR1 is SGHTA and CDR2 FQGNSA. The CDR3 here is CASSRTSATSTDTQYF. CDR3 nucleotides: TGTGCCAGCAGCCGGACTAGCGCCACTAGCACAGATACGCAGTATTTT. Drawing the rest from reference TRBV7-2 and TRBJ2-3, the complete variable domain is GAGVSQSPSNKVTEKGKDVELRCDPISGHTALYWYRQSLGQGLEFLIYFQGNSAPDKSGLPSDRFSAERTGGSVSTLTIQRTQQEDSAVYLCASSRTSATSTDTQYFGPGTRLTVL.

This clone has only a few counts. The chain's CDR3 is CASSFKGVGQPQHF. The DNA of the CDR3 is TGTGCCAGCAGTTTCAAGGGGGTTGGTCAGCCCCAGCATTTT. V gene TRBV27 combines with J gene TRBJ1-5; TRBD1 might be the D (6 bases). V lost 3 bases to trimming and J lost 6 bases, with 12 bases between them. Germline CDR1 is MNHEY and CDR2 is SMNVEV (reference sequence). The CDR3 is 14 residues long.

The chain combines TRBV2 with TRBJ1-2; D not certain. This CDR3 is 13 amino acids long. Germline-derived CDR1 and CDR2 are SNHLY and FYNNEI. The V end lost 8 bases, the J end lost 8 bases, and 18 bases lay between the germline ends. CDR3 nucleotides: TGTGCCAGCGGTATAAGTCAGATTCAGGGCTACACCTTC. Encoded protein: CASGISQIQGYTF.

This clone was counted once. The J gene is TRBJ2-7, the V gene TRBV2; no clear D. The V and J ends lost 7 bases and 2 bases respectively, with 6 bases between them. Germline loops: CDR1 SNHLY, CDR2 FYNNEI. The CDR3 sequence is 11 residues long. The CDR3 DNA sequence: TGTGCCAGCAACCAGGCCTACGAGCAGTACTTC. This translates into CASNQAYEQYF.

To note about this clone: The same CDR3 is also encoded by other DNA sequences in this sample. This chain links TRBV19 with TRBJ2-2, with 12 bases aligning to TRBD2. Trimming took 5 bases from V and 6 from J; bases not matched to a gene: 7. Germline lookup yields CDR1 LNHDA and CDR2 SQIVND (reference sequence). The CDR3 length is 16 residues. CDR3 sequence reads: CASSFFLAGGAGELFF. CDR3 DNA sequence: TGTGCCAGTAGTTTCTTCCTAGCGGGGGGGGCCGGGGAGCTGTTTTTT.